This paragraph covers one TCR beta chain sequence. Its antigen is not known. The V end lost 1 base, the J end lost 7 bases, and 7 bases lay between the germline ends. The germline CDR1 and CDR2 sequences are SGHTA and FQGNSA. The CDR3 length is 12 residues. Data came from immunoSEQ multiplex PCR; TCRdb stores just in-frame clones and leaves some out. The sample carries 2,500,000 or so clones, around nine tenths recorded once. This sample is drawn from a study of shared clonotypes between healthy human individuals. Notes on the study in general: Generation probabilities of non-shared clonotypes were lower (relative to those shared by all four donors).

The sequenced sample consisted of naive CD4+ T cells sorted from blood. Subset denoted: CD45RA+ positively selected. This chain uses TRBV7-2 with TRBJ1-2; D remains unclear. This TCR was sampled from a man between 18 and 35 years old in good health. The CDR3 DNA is TGTGCCAGCAGCTTAGTAGGGCTTGGCTACACCTTC. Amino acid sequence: CASSLVGLGYTF.